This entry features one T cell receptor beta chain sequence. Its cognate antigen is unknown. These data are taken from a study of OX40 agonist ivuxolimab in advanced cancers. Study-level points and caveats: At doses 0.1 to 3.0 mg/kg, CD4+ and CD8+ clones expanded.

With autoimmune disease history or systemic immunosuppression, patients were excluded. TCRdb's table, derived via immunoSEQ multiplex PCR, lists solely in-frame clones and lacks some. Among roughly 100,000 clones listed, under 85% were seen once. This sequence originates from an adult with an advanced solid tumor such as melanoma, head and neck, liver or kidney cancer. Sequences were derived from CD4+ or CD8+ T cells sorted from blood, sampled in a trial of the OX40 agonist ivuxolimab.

The CDR3 DNA reads as TGTGCCAGTAGAAAGCGGGACTCTAACGGTGGCTACACCTTC. Translated, it gives CASRKRDSNGGYTF. The chain has TRBV19 and TRBJ1-2, with TRBD1 as a possible D gene (5 bases). The V gene lost 6 bases and the J gene lost 7 bases, with 18 bases spanning the gap. This CDR3 contains 14 residues. CDR1 is LNHDA and CDR2 is SQIVND in the germline V gene (reference sequence).